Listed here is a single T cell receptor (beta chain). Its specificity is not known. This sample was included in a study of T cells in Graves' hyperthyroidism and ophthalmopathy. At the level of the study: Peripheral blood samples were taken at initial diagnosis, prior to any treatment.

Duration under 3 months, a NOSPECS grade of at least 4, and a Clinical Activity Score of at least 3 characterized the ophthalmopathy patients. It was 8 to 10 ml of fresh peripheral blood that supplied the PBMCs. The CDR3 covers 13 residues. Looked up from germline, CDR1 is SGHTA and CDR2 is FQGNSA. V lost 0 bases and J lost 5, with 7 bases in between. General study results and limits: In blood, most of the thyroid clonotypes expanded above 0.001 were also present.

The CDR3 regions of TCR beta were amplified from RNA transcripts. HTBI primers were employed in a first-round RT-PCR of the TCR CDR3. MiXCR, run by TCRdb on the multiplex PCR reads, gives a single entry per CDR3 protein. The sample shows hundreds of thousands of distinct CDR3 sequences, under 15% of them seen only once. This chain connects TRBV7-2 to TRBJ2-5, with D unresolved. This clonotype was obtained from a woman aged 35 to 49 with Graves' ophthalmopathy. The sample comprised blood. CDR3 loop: CASSLAAFETQYF. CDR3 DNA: TGTGCCAGCAGCTTAGCGGCTTTCGAGACCCAGTACTTC.